This is a list of T cell receptor beta chains from one sample in a study of blood T cell repertoires in COVID-19. Measured with immunoSEQ multiplex PCR; TCRdb has only the in-frame clones, and not every one. The sample records some 160,000 clones, roughly 80% being singletons. Material: PBMCs or T cells enriched from blood (not recorded which). Receptors were obtained from a woman between 40 and 50 years old who had recovered from COVID-19. Both conserved end residues are part of each CDR3. The D gene is left open where the match is weak. Clone size appears in some rows only: once, few, many, or a class for an expanded clone.

CDR3 length: 14
J gene: TRBJ2-7
V gene: TRBV5-1
D gene: TRBD2
clone size: -
CDR3 DNA: TGCGCCAGCAGCTTGAGCGGGGGGGCCTACGAGCAGTACTTC
CDR3 protein: CASSLSGGAYEQYF

CDR3 length: 12
J gene: TRBJ2-2
V gene: TRBV12-3/TRBV12-4
D gene: -
clone size: -
CDR3 DNA: TGTGCCAGCAGTCTCCCTTCCGGGGAGCTGTTTTTT
CDR3 protein: CASSLPSGELFF

CDR3 length: 16
J gene: TRBJ1-4
V gene: TRBV11-3
D gene: TRBD1
clone size: -
CDR3 DNA: TGTGCCAGTAGCTACGGGACAGGGGGCGTGAGTGAAAAACTGTTTTTT
CDR3 protein: CASSYGTGGVSEKLFF

CDR3 length: 16
J gene: TRBJ2-2
V gene: TRBV30
D gene: TRBD2
clone size: -
CDR3 DNA: TGTGCCTGGAGTTGGAGCGGGAGGGCGAACACCGGGGAGCTGTTTTTT
CDR3 protein: CAWSWSGRANTGELFF

CDR3 length: 14
J gene: TRBJ2-7
V gene: TRBV4-1
D gene: -
clone size: -
CDR3 DNA: TGCGCCAGCAGCCCGGTCTTCGGGATGTACGAGCAGTACTTC
CDR3 protein: CASSPVFGMYEQYF

CDR3 length: 14
J gene: TRBJ1-4
V gene: TRBV2
D gene: -
clone size: -
CDR3 DNA: TGTGCCAGCGTTCTGGACAGCATTAATGAAAAACTGTTTTTT
CDR3 protein: CASVLDSINEKLFF

CDR3 length: 11
J gene: TRBJ2-7
V gene: TRBV7-2
D gene: -
clone size: -
CDR3 DNA: TGTGCCAGCGCAGACAGCTACGAGCAGTACTTC
CDR3 protein: CASADSYEQYF

CDR3 length: 10
J gene: TRBJ1-1
V gene: TRBV20-1
D gene: -
clone size: once
CDR3 DNA: TGCAGTGCTAGAGATTTAGTGGCTTTCTTT
CDR3 protein: CSARDLVAFF

CDR3 length: 15
J gene: TRBJ1-2
V gene: TRBV4-1
D gene: -
clone size: -
CDR3 DNA: TGCGCCAGCAGCCTCCTGCAGCGGGGTGACTATGGCTACACCTTC
CDR3 protein: CASSLLQRGDYGYTF

CDR3 length: 15
J gene: TRBJ1-1
V gene: TRBV27
D gene: TRBD1
clone size: -
CDR3 DNA: TGTGCCAGCAGTCTGAGCAGGGGGCCGAACACTGAAGCTTTCTTT
CDR3 protein: CASSLSRGPNTEAFF

CDR3 length: 13
J gene: TRBJ2-7
V gene: TRBV15
D gene: TRBD2
clone size: -
CDR3 DNA: TGTGCCACCAGCAGAGGGGACTACGGCGAGCAGTACTTC
CDR3 protein: CATSRGDYGEQYF

CDR3 length: 13
J gene: TRBJ2-7
V gene: TRBV12-3/TRBV12-4
D gene: -
clone size: -
CDR3 DNA: TGTGCCAGCAGTCTGGACATTTCCTACGAGCAGTACTTC
CDR3 protein: CASSLDISYEQYF

CDR3 length: 13
J gene: TRBJ1-1
V gene: TRBV2
D gene: TRBD1
clone size: -
CDR3 DNA: TGTGCCAGCAACCCGGACAGGTTCACTGAAGCTTTCTTT
CDR3 protein: CASNPDRFTEAFF

CDR3 length: 18
J gene: TRBJ2-3
V gene: TRBV30
D gene: -
clone size: once
CDR3 DNA: TGTGCCTGGAGTGTAAACAGGGGAGGCGGGGGGAGGGCAGATACGCAGTATTTT
CDR3 protein: CAWSVNRGGGGRADTQYF

CDR3 length: 16
J gene: TRBJ1-2
V gene: TRBV30
D gene: TRBD1
clone size: once
CDR3 DNA: TGTGCCTGGAGTATTGGACAGGGGGCAGGAGGATATGGCTACACCTTC
CDR3 protein: CAWSIGQGAGGYGYTF

CDR3 length: 15
J gene: TRBJ2-1
V gene: TRBV3-1/TRBV3-2
D gene: TRBD2
clone size: few
CDR3 DNA: TGTGCCAGCAGCCGGACCGGGACTAGCTACAATGAGCAGTTCTTC
CDR3 protein: CASSRTGTSYNEQFF

CDR3 length: 15
J gene: TRBJ1-2
V gene: TRBV30
D gene: -
clone size: -
CDR3 DNA: TGTGCCTGGAGGCTAGCGGGACTCCGGACGGATGGCTACACCTTC
CDR3 protein: CAWRLAGLRTDGYTF